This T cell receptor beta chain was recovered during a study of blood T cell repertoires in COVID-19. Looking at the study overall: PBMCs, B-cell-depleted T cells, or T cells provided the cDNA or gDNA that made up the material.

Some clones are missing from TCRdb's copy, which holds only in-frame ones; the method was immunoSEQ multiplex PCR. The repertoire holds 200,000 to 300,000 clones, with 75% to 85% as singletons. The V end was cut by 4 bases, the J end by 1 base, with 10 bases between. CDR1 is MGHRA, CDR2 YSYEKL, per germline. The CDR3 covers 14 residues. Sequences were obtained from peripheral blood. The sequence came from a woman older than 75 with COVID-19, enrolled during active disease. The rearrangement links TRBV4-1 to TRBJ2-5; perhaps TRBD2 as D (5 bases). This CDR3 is CASSLRTLQETQYF. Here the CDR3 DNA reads TGCGCCAGCAGCCTCCGGACTCTCCAAGAGACCCAGTACTTC.